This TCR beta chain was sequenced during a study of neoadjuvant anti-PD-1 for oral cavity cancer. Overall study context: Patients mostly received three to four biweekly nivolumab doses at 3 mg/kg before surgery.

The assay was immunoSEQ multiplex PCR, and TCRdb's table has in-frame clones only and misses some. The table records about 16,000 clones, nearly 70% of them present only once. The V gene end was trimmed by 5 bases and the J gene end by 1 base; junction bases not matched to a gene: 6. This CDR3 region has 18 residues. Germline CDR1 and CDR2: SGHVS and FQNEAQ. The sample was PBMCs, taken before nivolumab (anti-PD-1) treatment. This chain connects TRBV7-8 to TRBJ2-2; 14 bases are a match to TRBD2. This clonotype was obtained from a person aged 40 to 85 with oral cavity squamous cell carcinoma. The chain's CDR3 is CASSEYGTSGRNTGELFF. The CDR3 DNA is TGTGCCAGCAGCGAGTATGGGACTAGCGGGAGGAACACCGGGGAGCTGTTTTTT.